The 32 T cell receptor beta chains below all came from one sample that was sequenced in a study of cytomegalovirus exposure and HLA in healthy donors. Primers: 60 Vbeta forward and 13 Jbeta reverse. TCRdb's copy holds only in-frame clones and misses some; the assay was immunoSEQ multiplex PCR. The sample lists 180,000 or so clones; about 9.4% were seen once. Sequenced input: PBMCs. The source is a woman in her thirties in good health and CMV-seropositive.

The CDR3 here is CASSLGPGGNQPQHF. In DNA form, the CDR3 reads TGTGCCAGCAGCTTAGGACCAGGGGGCAATCAGCCCCAGCATTTT. The chain couples TRBV7-6 to TRBJ1-5, with D maybe TRBD1 (6 bases). Trimming left V 1 base short and J 2 bases short, with 9 bases between. This CDR3 has 15 amino acids. CDR1 is SGHVS and CDR2 is FNYEAQ in the germline V gene.

This clone occurred a few times. The chain employs TRBV7-9 and TRBJ1-1; tentative D call: TRBD1 (5 bases). Germline CDR1 and CDR2: SEHNR and FQNEAQ (reference sequence). Trimming took off 6 bases at V and 7 bases at J, with 18 bases between the two ends. The length of the CDR3 is 14 residues. The CDR3 loop reads CASSLGGKENEAFF. CDR3 bases: TGTGCCAGCAGTCTCGGGGGAAAAGAGAATGAAGCTTTCTTT.

The chain joins TRBV5-1 to TRBJ2-7; D unresolved. V shed 2 bases and J shed 3 bases, with 9 bases lying between them. The germline V gene encodes CDR1 SGHRS and CDR2 YFSETQ. The CDR3 length is 13 residues. The CDR3 DNA is TGCGCCAGCAGCTTAAGTGCAGTCTACGAGCAGTACTTC. Encoded protein: CASSLSAVYEQYF.

The chain uses TRBV11-3 and TRBJ1-5; 9 bases map to TRBD1. In germline, CDR1 is SGHNT, CDR2 YENEEA. Trimming took 4 bases from V and 0 from J; bases not matched to a gene: 13. This CDR3 is 19 amino acids long. The CDR3 is CASSSDTGGSDYSNQPQHF. The DNA of the CDR3 is TGTGCCAGCAGCTCCGATACAGGGGGCTCCGATTATAGCAATCAGCCCCAGCATTTT.

This clone was counted only a few times. V gene TRBV15 combines with J gene TRBJ2-7, with D hard to call. Between the trimmed V and J ends, which lost 0 bases and 3 bases, there was a span of 9 bases. Germline V gene lookup returns CDR1 LNHNV and CDR2 YYDKDF (reference sequence). The CDR3 runs 14 residues. This CDR3 reads CATSRDPANYEQYF. The CDR3, as DNA: TGTGCCACCAGCAGAGATCCAGCGAACTACGAGCAGTACTTC.

The chain combines TRBV5-4 with TRBJ2-1; 12 positions match TRBD2. V dropped 4 bases and J dropped 5; count of bases not matched to a gene: 4. The CDR3 runs to 15 residues. CDR1 is SGHNT and CDR2 is YYREEE in the germline V gene (reference sequence). The CDR3 region is CASSVGLAGNNEQFF. The CDR3 nucleotides are TGTGCCAGCAGCGTTGGACTAGCGGGAAACAATGAGCAGTTCTTC.

The V call is TRBV21-1, the J call TRBJ1-2; the DNA was not used to check the table's D call, TRBD1. TRBV21-1 is designated a pseudogene. CDR3 length equals 14 residues. DNA for the CDR3: TGTGCCAGCAGAGGACAGGGGGGAAAAAATGGCTACACCTTC. Its protein product is CASRGQGGKNGYTF.

This clone came up a few times. This rearrangement joins TRBV2 to TRBJ2-5; 13 positions match TRBD2. J gave up 1 base and V 6 bases, and 8 bases lay outside the gene matches. CDR1 is SNHLY and CDR2 is FYNNEI in the germline V gene. The CDR3 has 17 residues. The CDR3 nucleotides read TGTGCCAGCAGGATCCCGGGACTAGCGGGACCCCAAGAGACCCAGTACTTC. It is translated as CASRIPGLAGPQETQYF.

This clone was counted a few times. This chain joins TRBV5-7 and TRBJ1-2; D is possibly TRBD1 (6 bases). TRBV5-7 is filed as an ORF, its function uncertain. The CDR3 spans 18 residues. V was cut by 2 bases and J by 0 bases, with 20 bases left in between. CDR3 loop: CASSFLGGHPLTNYGYTF. CDR3 bases: TGTGCCAGCAGCTTTTTAGGGGGACATCCCCTTACTAACTATGGCTACACCTTC.

The sample holds a few counts of this clone. V gene TRBV11-2 combines with J gene TRBJ2-7, with D perhaps matching TRBD1 (6 bases). This CDR3 contains 17 residues. The germline V gene has CDR1 SGHAT and CDR2 FQNNGV. V was trimmed by 8 bases and J by 5 bases, leaving 28 bases between them. The CDR3 here is CASSGQTGAFRSNEQYF. CDR3 bases: TGTGCCAGCTCCGGTCAGACAGGTGCCTTCCGATCTAACGAGCAGTACTTC. Combining the CDR3 with reference TRBV11-2 and TRBJ2-7 gives the whole variable domain EAGVAQSPRYKIIEKRQSVAFWCNPISGHATLYWYQQILGQGPKLLIQFQNNGVVDDSQLPKDRFSAERLKGVDSTLKIQPAKLEDSAVYLCASSGQTGAFRSNEQYFGPGTRLTVT.

This clone appeared a few times. The chain links TRBV2 to TRBJ2-7; 7 bases fit TRBD2. Germline V gene data show CDR1 as SNHLY and CDR2 as FYNNEI. Losses at the gene ends were 5 bases for V and 5 bases for J; bases not matched to a gene: 6. The CDR3 is made up of 13 amino acids. CDR3: CASSIGTINEQYF. CDR3 bases: TGTGCCAGCAGTATTGGGACTATCAACGAGCAGTACTTC.

The genes are TRBV6-4 and TRBJ2-6, with a tentative D call TRBD2 (5 bases). The ends were cut back, 9 bases at V and 5 bases at J, with 17 bases in the middle. Germline values: CDR1 MRHNA, CDR2 SNTAGT. This CDR3 comprises 15 residues. The CDR3, as DNA: TGTGCCAGGGGTTGGACGGAGGTCTGGGCCAACGTCCTGACTTTC. Encoded protein: CARGWTEVWANVLTF.

This clone has only a few counts. The chain has TRBV5-1 and TRBJ2-5; 7 bases fit TRBD2. J was trimmed by 0 bases and V by 5 bases; bases with no gene match: 7. The CDR3 spans 15 residues. CDR1 is SGHRS, CDR2 YFSETQ, per germline. The CDR3 protein is CASSFMSGNQETQYF. The CDR3 nucleotides read TGCGCCAGCAGTTTTATGAGCGGGAACCAAGAGACCCAGTACTTC.

The chain has TRBV6-1 and TRBJ2-7, with D perhaps matching TRBD2 (6 bases). CDR3 length: 16 residues. Germline lookup yields CDR1 MNHNS and CDR2 SASEGT. The V gene lost 2 bases and the J gene lost 0 bases, with 14 bases spanning the gap. DNA of the CDR3: TGTGCCAGCAGTGAACTCAGCGGGTCCTACTCCTACGAGCAGTACTTC. Translated: CASSELSGSYSYEQYF.

This clone was seen a few times. The chain is built from TRBV2 and TRBJ1-4, with 10 bases fitting TRBD1. J lost 8 bases, V lost 5 bases, and 8 bases had no gene match. The CDR3 has 15 residues. CDR1 is SNHLY and CDR2 is FYNNEI in the germline V gene. This CDR3 is CASSSHGTGEEKLFF. The CDR3 nucleotides are TGTGCCAGCAGTAGTCATGGGACAGGGGAGGAAAAACTGTTTTTT.

The chain couples TRBV6-1 to TRBJ1-4; D may be TRBD1 (6 bases). The length of the CDR3 is 13 residues. V was pared by 8 bases and J by 3 bases, with 10 bases between. Germline V gene sequence: CDR1 MNHNS, CDR2 SASEGT. The CDR3 loop reads CASSGQSNEKLFF. As DNA, the CDR3 is TGTGCCAGCTCAGGACAGTCTAATGAAAAACTGTTTTTT.

This clone was observed a few times. The rearrangement joins TRBV11-2 to TRBJ2-1, with unresolved D. Trimming cost V 5 bases and J 4 bases, with 12 bases left between them. Germline V gene data show CDR1 as SGHAT and CDR2 as FQNNGV. CDR3 length: 14 amino acids. CDR3 sequence: CASSRATNYNEQFF. The CDR3 nucleotides read TGTGCCAGCAGCCGCGCAACGAATTACAATGAGCAGTTCTTC.

The chain joins TRBV21-1 to TRBJ1-2; the table's D call TRBD1 went unverified against the DNA. TRBV21-1 is a pseudogene. The CDR3 is 15 residues long. Here the CDR3 reads CASRTRQSSNYGYTF. In DNA form, the CDR3 reads TGTGCCAGCAGAACCCGACAGTCATCGAACTATGGCTACACCTTC.

This chain uses TRBV19 with TRBJ1-2; 7 bases fit TRBD1. The germline V gene has CDR1 LNHDA and CDR2 SQIVND (reference sequence). V shed 1 base and J 5 bases; nucleotides not matched to a gene: 10. The CDR3 runs 16 residues. The CDR3 sequence: CASSIVYPGQKYGYTF. DNA of the CDR3: TGTGCCAGTAGTATAGTTTATCCGGGACAGAAATATGGCTACACCTTC.

The chain has TRBV9 and TRBJ1-4, with TRBD1 as a possible D gene (6 bases). V lost 3 bases to trimming and J lost 0 bases, with 15 bases between them. The CDR3 spans 17 residues. CDR1 is SGDLS and CDR2 is YYNGEE in the germline V gene. The CDR3 loop is CASSATRDTSTNEKLFF. The CDR3 coding sequence is TGTGCCAGCAGCGCCACCCGGGACACTTCAACTAATGAAAAACTGTTTTTT.

The sample holds a few counts of this clone. The rearrangement links TRBV11-3 to TRBJ2-1; 8 nucleotides agree with TRBD1. CDR3 length equals 17 residues. J was trimmed by 12 bases and V by 4 bases; bases with no gene match: 20. Germline V gives CDR1 SGHNT, CDR2 YENEEA. CDR3 DNA sequence: TGTGCCAGCAGCTCCTCCCTTGGACAGGGAACAGGGAGAGTGCAGTTCTTC. Its protein is CASSSSLGQGTGRVQFF.

This clone was counted only a few times. V is TRBV11-2 and J is TRBJ2-7; 7 nucleotides match TRBD2. Germline CDR1 is SGHAT and CDR2 is FQNNGV. This CDR3 has 14 amino acids. J gave up 5 bases and V 5 bases, and 9 bases lay outside the gene matches. In DNA, the CDR3 is TGTGCCAGCAGCGCGGGACTACCTCTCCACGAGCAGTACTTC. Protein sequence: CASSAGLPLHEQYF.

Only a few counts were recorded for this clone. The J gene is TRBJ2-2, the V gene TRBV4-2; 10 nucleotides align to TRBD2. With V trimmed by 6 bases and J by 1 base, 2 bases remained unmatched. Germline assignment: CDR1 LGHNA and CDR2 YNFKEQ. The CDR3 loop spans 15 amino acids. The CDR3 DNA sequence: TGTGCCAGCAGGAGGACTAGCGGGAACACCGGGGAGCTGTTTTTT. It yields the protein CASRRTSGNTGELFF.

This clone was found a few times. The rearrangement links TRBV2 to TRBJ2-2; perhaps TRBD1 as D (6 bases). The ends were cut back, 5 bases at V and 9 bases at J, with 10 bases in the middle. CDR3 length: 12 amino acids. Germline assignment: CDR1 SNHLY and CDR2 FYNNEI. The DNA for the CDR3 is TGTGCCAGCAGTCCGGACAGAAGGGAGCTGTTTTTT. Translated: CASSPDRRELFF.

The gene calls are TRBV7-8 and TRBJ1-1; no clear D. CDR3 size: 12 residues. The germline CDR1 and CDR2 sequences are SGHVS and FQNEAQ. Trimming left V 5 bases short and J 5 bases short, with 9 bases between. CDR3 nucleotide sequence: TGTGCCAGCAGCCTTAAATATACTGAAGCTTTCTTT. Translation gives CASSLKYTEAFF.

V and J are TRBV7-2 and TRBJ2-3, with 7 bases fitting TRBD2. This CDR3 is 15 amino acids long. Germline loops: CDR1 SGHTA, CDR2 FQGNSA. After removal of 5 bases from V and 0 bases from J, the junction contained 5 bases not matched to a gene. The CDR3 DNA reads as TGTGCCAGCAGCCCCAGACTAGCTAGCACAGATACGCAGTATTTT. Translating gives CASSPRLASTDTQYF. The full variable domain, its missing parts supplied by reference TRBV7-2 and TRBJ2-3, is GAGVSQSPSNKVTEKGKDVELRCDPISGHTALYWYRQSLGQGLEFLIYFQGNSAPDKSGLPSDRFSAERTGGSVSTLTIQRTQQEDSAVYLCASSPRLASTDTQYFGPGTRLTVL.

This clone came up a few times. The V call is TRBV19, the J call TRBJ2-5; TRBD1 matches 8 bases. The CDR3 covers 15 residues. V lost 5 bases to trimming and J lost 2 bases; unmatched junction nucleotides: 7. From germline, CDR1 is LNHDA and CDR2 SQIVND (reference sequence). The CDR3 region is CASSPWTGLQETQYF. The CDR3 DNA sequence: TGTGCCAGTAGTCCCTGGACAGGGCTACAAGAGACCCAGTACTTC.

This clone was detected only a few times. The chain employs TRBV14 and TRBJ2-1; no firm D call. This CDR3 has 14 amino acids. Trimming removed 0 bases at V and 10 bases at J, with 13 bases between. Germline V gives CDR1 SGHDN, CDR2 FVKESK. CDR3 nucleotides: TGTGCCAGCAGCCAAGAGGGCCCGAAATGGGAGCAGTTCTTC. Translating it yields CASSQEGPKWEQFF.

The chain combines TRBV5-1 with TRBJ1-5; D call uncertain. Looked up from germline, CDR1 is SGHRS and CDR2 is YFSETQ. V lost 7 bases and J 0 bases, leaving 11 bases between the germline ends. This CDR3 has 14 residues. The CDR3, as DNA: TGCGCCAGCGATGGGCAGACTAGCAATCAGCCCCAGCATTTT. It specifies CASDGQTSNQPQHF.

This clone was observed a few times. The chain is built from TRBV14 and TRBJ2-7; 8 nucleotides align to TRBD2. The V segment lost 0 bases and the J segment 0 bases; nucleotides outside the gene matches: 10. CDR3 length: 18 residues. Germline V lookup: CDR1 SGHDN, CDR2 FVKESK. The CDR3 coding sequence is TGTGCCAGCAGCCAAGACCACTATATAGCGGGACTCTCCTACGAGCAGTACTTC. Translation: CASSQDHYIAGLSYEQYF.

The rearrangement links TRBV30 to TRBJ1-6, with TRBD1 matching 10 bases. This CDR3 spans 18 amino acids. V lost 2 bases and J lost 3; bases outside the gene matches: 10. CDR1 and CDR2 from the germline V gene are GTSNPN and SVGIG (reference sequence). Here the CDR3 reads CAWSKGRGTGDYNSPLHF. Written as DNA, the CDR3 is TGTGCCTGGAGTAAGGGTCGAGGGACAGGGGACTATAATTCACCCCTCCACTTT.

The chain recombines TRBV2 with TRBJ2-7; TRBD2 might be the D (5 bases). CDR1 and CDR2 (germline): SNHLY, FYNNEI. Trimming left V 6 bases short and J 6 bases short, with 9 bases between. The CDR3 has 11 residues. CDR3 in amino acids: CASRLATEQYF. In DNA form, the CDR3 reads TGTGCCAGCAGGCTAGCAACCGAGCAGTACTTC. Supplemented by reference TRBV2 and TRBJ2-7, the full variable domain reads EPEVTQTPSHQVTQMGQEVILRCVPISNHLYFYWYRQILGQKVEFLVSFYNNEISEKSEIFDDQFSVERPDGSNFTLKIRSTKLEDSAMYFCASRLATEQYFGPGTRLTVT.